Presented here are 31 T cell receptor beta chains from one specimen sequenced in a study of T cell changes during pregnancy in multiple sclerosis. The assay was immunoSEQ multiplex PCR, and TCRdb's table has in-frame clones only and misses some. The sample holds about 40,000 clones; around 94% are singletons and the top ten take around 1.6%. The sample was peripheral blood, taken in the third trimester of pregnancy. These receptors all stem from a female donor with multiple sclerosis, enrolled in a pregnancy study.

The rearrangement uses TRBV10-2 and TRBJ2-7, with a tentative D call TRBD1 (6 bases). Germline loops: CDR1 WSHSY, CDR2 SAAADI. There are 13 residues in the CDR3. The V gene lost 6 bases and the J gene lost 3 bases, with 12 bases spanning the gap. This CDR3 is CASREDSDYEQYF. CDR3 nucleotide sequence: TGCGCCAGCAGGGAGGACAGCGACTACGAGCAGTACTTC.

This clone appeared a single time. The genes are TRBV6-6 and TRBJ1-3; TRBD1 agrees at 7 bases. In germline, CDR1 is MNHNY, CDR2 SVGAGI (reference sequence). Germline trimming cut 4 bases from V and 2 bases from J; bases unmatched to any gene: 5. The CDR3 length is 15 residues. CDR3 amino acids: CASSSYDRAGNTIYF. The CDR3 DNA follows: TGTGCCAGCAGTTCCTACGACAGGGCTGGAAACACCATATATTTT.

The chain recombines TRBV25-1 with TRBJ1-3; 7 nucleotides match TRBD1. The length of the CDR3 is 14 residues. V shed 6 bases, J shed 4 bases, and the junction held 6 bases outside the gene matches. The germline gives CDR1 MGHDK, CDR2 SYGVNS. In DNA, the CDR3 is TGTGCCAGCAGCCCCACAGGGGCAGGAAACACCATATATTTT. Encoded protein: CASSPTGAGNTIYF.

This chain uses TRBV5-1 with TRBJ2-1; maybe TRBD2 (6 bases). The germline V and J ends were trimmed by 2 bases and 12 bases, with 9 bases remaining between them. Germline CDR1 reads SGHRS; CDR2 reads YFSETQ. The CDR3 runs 11 residues. The CDR3 protein is CASSLGSGQFF. The CDR3 coding sequence is TGCGCCAGCAGCTTAGGTAGCGGGCAGTTCTTC.

The gene calls are TRBV6-6 and TRBJ1-1, with 8 bases fitting TRBD1. The V gene end was trimmed by 2 bases and the J gene end by 12 bases; junction bases not matched to a gene: 5. In germline, CDR1 is MNHNY, CDR2 SVGAGI (reference sequence). This CDR3 is built from 12 residues. The CDR3 DNA follows: TGTGCCAGCAGTTACCCGGGACAGGCAACTTTCTTT. Amino acids: CASSYPGQATFF.

CDR3 sequence reads: CASILLNGPPGGETQYF. In DNA, the CDR3 is TGTGCCAGCATCTTACTAAACGGGCCCCCCGGCGGGGAGACCCAGTACTTC. J is TRBJ2-5 and V is TRBV5-6, with D possibly TRBD2 on 5 matching bases. CDR1 and CDR2 (germline): SGHDT, YYEEEE. The CDR3 totals 17 residues. V dropped 6 bases and J dropped 5 bases, with 26 bases sitting between them.

The J gene is TRBJ1-5, the V gene TRBV11-2; D is unresolved. CDR3 size: 13 residues. The V gene's germline CDR1 is SGHAT and CDR2 FQNNGV. V was trimmed by 5 bases and J by 4 bases, leaving 9 bases between them. CDR3 DNA: TGTGCCAGCAGCGCCACAGTTAATCAGCCCCAGCATTTT. This codes for CASSATVNQPQHF.

The chain links TRBV7-3 to TRBJ1-3; D is ambiguous. CDR1 and CDR2 (germline): SGHTA, FQGTGA. The CDR3 is 13 residues long. Trimming took 0 bases from V and 8 from J, leaving 8 bases between them. DNA of the CDR3: TGTGCCAGCAGCTTAACAGGGAGAGACACCATATATTTT. As protein: CASSLTGRDTIYF.

The chain joins TRBV5-1 to TRBJ2-5; D unclear. This CDR3 is built from 14 residues. Germline V gene data show CDR1 as SGHRS and CDR2 as YFSETQ. V dropped 2 bases and J dropped 3 bases, with 11 bases sitting between them. DNA of the CDR3: TGCGCCAGCAGCTTCTCACCTCGGGAAGAGACCCAGTACTTC. Amino acid sequence: CASSFSPREETQYF.

The genes are TRBV9 and TRBJ2-3, with a weak D call TRBD1 (6 bases). Between the trimmed V and J ends, which lost 0 bases and 2 bases, there was a span of 7 bases. Germline CDR1 is SGDLS and CDR2 is YYNGEE. This CDR3 comprises 14 residues. The CDR3 sequence: CASSVGGLTDTQYF. The CDR3 region has the DNA TGTGCCAGCAGCGTAGGGGGGCTCACAGATACGCAGTATTTT.

CDR3 loop: CASSSQRVNTEAFF. In DNA form, the CDR3 reads TGTGCCAGCAGTTCACAGAGGGTGAACACTGAAGCTTTCTTT. V gene TRBV2 combines with J gene TRBJ1-1; D is uncertain. The CDR3 covers 14 residues. Germline V gives CDR1 SNHLY, CDR2 FYNNEI. The V end lost 5 bases, the J end lost 0 bases, and 10 bases lay between the germline ends.

The chain carries TRBV27 and TRBJ2-4, with TRBD2 matching over 11 bases. V lost 4 bases to trimming and J lost 4 bases; unmatched junction nucleotides: 9. The CDR3 covers 17 residues. From germline, CDR1 is MNHEY and CDR2 SMNVEV (reference sequence). As DNA, the CDR3 is TGTGCCAGCAGTTCAAAGGGACTAGCGGCGCTTAAAAACATTCAGTACTTC. The encoded protein is CASSSKGLAALKNIQYF.

The CDR3 nucleotides read TGTGCCATCAGTGCGGGACTAGCGGGAGATGAGCAGTTCTTC. This gives the protein CAISAGLAGDEQFF. The gene calls are TRBV10-3 and TRBJ2-1, with 14 nucleotides matching TRBD2. CDR1 is ENHRY and CDR2 is SYGVKD in the germline V gene. V lost 4 bases to trimming and J lost 8 bases; unmatched junction nucleotides: 1. The CDR3 spans 14 residues.

In this sample, this clone turned up once. The CDR3 protein is CASSLSGGPGVGELFF. The DNA for the CDR3 is TGTGCCAGCAGCTTGTCGGGGGGGCCTGGGGTCGGGGAGCTGTTTTTT. The chain links TRBV5-6 to TRBJ2-2; 8 bases map to TRBD2. The CDR3 is 16 residues long. Trimming removed 1 base from V and 7 bases from J; junction bases left unmatched: 9. CDR1 SGHDT and CDR2 YYEEEE come from the germline V gene.

The gene calls are TRBV15 and TRBJ1-2; possibly TRBD1 for D (6 bases). This CDR3 contains 13 residues. Germline V gene data show CDR1 as LNHNV and CDR2 as YYDKDF (reference sequence). With 2 bases removed from V and 7 bases from J, the gap between germline ends came to 11 bases. The DNA for the CDR3 is TGTGCCACCAGCAGAAACAGGGCGGCTGGCTACACCTTC. Translation: CATSRNRAAGYTF.

The chain joins TRBV27 to TRBJ1-1; D is possibly TRBD1 (6 bases). V was shortened by 0 bases and J by 10 bases, with 12 bases between the two germline ends. Looked up from germline, CDR1 is MNHEY and CDR2 is SMNVEV (reference sequence). This CDR3 region has 13 residues. The CDR3 DNA reads TGTGCCAGCAGTTTATCACAGGGATTCGGAGCTTTCTTT. Translated: CASSLSQGFGAFF.

V and J are TRBV5-1 and TRBJ1-1; 8 positions agree with TRBD1. CDR3 length equals 15 residues. The V gene end was trimmed by 4 bases and the J gene end by 2 bases; junction bases not matched to a gene: 7. The germline V gene has CDR1 SGHRS and CDR2 YFSETQ. In DNA form, the CDR3 reads TGCGCCAGCAGCCCGGCGGACAGGGTAAACACTGAAGCTTTCTTT. Its translation: CASSPADRVNTEAFF.

The chain links TRBV18 to TRBJ2-4, with D perhaps matching TRBD1 (5 bases). V shed 1 base and J shed 7 bases, with 14 bases lying between them. The CDR3 has 15 residues. CDR1 is KGHSH, CDR2 LQKENI, per germline. CDR3 DNA sequence: TGTGCCAGCTCACCACTAGGACAACCAAGGAACATTCAGTACTTC. Protein: CASSPLGQPRNIQYF.

This rearrangement joins TRBV28 to TRBJ2-7; D unclear. The CDR3 is made up of 11 amino acids. Germline loops: CDR1 MDHEN, CDR2 SYDVKM. The V end was cut by 8 bases, the J end by 6 bases, with 11 bases between. In DNA form, the CDR3 reads TGTGCCAGCGGGCCCCTGGGCGAGCAGTACTTC. Its protein product is CASGPLGEQYF.

The gene calls are TRBV2 and TRBJ2-7; the D is unclear. The CDR3 length is 10 residues. V lost 4 bases, J lost 7 bases, and 5 bases lay in between. Germline CDR1 and CDR2: SNHLY and FYNNEI. The CDR3 DNA is TGTGCCAGCAGTGGAGTTGAGCAGTACTTC. Residues: CASSGVEQYF.

V usage is TRBV27 and J usage is TRBJ2-1; 7 nucleotides match TRBD2. The CDR3 contains 13 residues. Germline CDR1 is MNHEY and CDR2 is SMNVEV (reference sequence). The trim removed 2 bases at V and 9 bases at J, leaving 4 bases unmatched. CDR3: CASSLAGEAEQFF. CDR3 bases: TGTGCCAGCAGTTTAGCGGGAGAGGCTGAGCAGTTCTTC.

The chain is built from TRBV4-1 and TRBJ2-3, with no clear D. Trimming took 2 bases from V and 5 from J, leaving 11 bases between them. The CDR3 sequence is 14 residues long. Per germline, CDR1 MGHRA and CDR2 YSYEKL. The CDR3 nucleotides are TGCGCCAGCAGCCAACGTCAGATTGGAGATACGCAGTATTTT. Translated: CASSQRQIGDTQYF.

The CDR3 DNA is TGTGCCGCTAATCACCCGGGGGCTAACTATGGCTACACCTTC. The encoded protein is CAANHPGANYGYTF. The rearrangement uses TRBV19 and TRBJ1-2; the D gene is possibly TRBD1 (5 bases). Germline CDR1 is LNHDA and CDR2 is SQIVND (reference sequence). The CDR3 has 14 amino acids. The V and J ends lost 11 bases and 0 bases respectively, with 16 bases between them.

The genes are TRBV28 and TRBJ2-7; a weak D match, TRBD1 (6 bases). Germline CDR1 MDHEN, CDR2 SYDVKM. The CDR3 covers 12 residues. V gave up 6 bases and J gave up 3 bases, with 9 bases separating them. The CDR3 sequence is CASRSDSYEQYF. As DNA, the CDR3 is TGTGCCAGCAGATCGGACAGCTACGAGCAGTACTTC.

The rearrangement joins TRBV7-2 to TRBJ1-1; D gene ambiguous. The CDR3 has 13 amino acids. With 1 base removed from V and 7 bases from J, the gap between germline ends came to 10 bases. Looked up from germline, CDR1 is SGHTA and CDR2 is FQGNSA. The chain's CDR3 is CASSLGPRGEAFF. CDR3 DNA sequence: TGTGCCAGCAGCTTAGGACCTCGCGGTGAAGCTTTCTTT.

The table lists this clone with a count of one. This chain joins TRBV11-2 and TRBJ2-5; weak D call: TRBD1 (6 bases). This CDR3 has 15 residues. V lost 1 base and J lost 5, with 14 bases in between. CDR1 is SGHAT, CDR2 FQNNGV, per germline. CDR3 sequence (DNA): TGTGCCAGCAGCTTAGGCGGACAGATTAAGGAGACCCAGTACTTC. Its translation is CASSLGGQIKETQYF.

The chain carries TRBV6-5 and TRBJ2-4; 9 nucleotides align to TRBD1. The germline CDR1 and CDR2 sequences are MNHEY and SVGAGI. CDR3 size: 14 residues. Trimming took 1 base from V and 10 from J; bases not matched to a gene: 5. CDR3 nucleotide sequence: TGTGCCAGCAGTTACTTCACCGGGACAGGGATTCAGTACTTC. Residues: CASSYFTGTGIQYF.

The chain carries TRBV5-6 and TRBJ1-5; D remains unclear. Germline CDR1 reads SGHDT; CDR2 reads YYEEEE. The CDR3 has 13 amino acids. The ends were cut back, 0 bases at V and 7 bases at J, with 8 bases in the middle. DNA for the CDR3: TGTGCCAGCAGCTTGGAACGGGAGCAGCCCCAGCATTTT. It encodes CASSLEREQPQHF.

CDR3 DNA sequence: TGTGCCAGCAGTGATGACAGAGATTCACCCCTCCACTTT. This codes for CASSDDRDSPLHF. The gene calls are TRBV2 and TRBJ1-6, with TRBD1 as a possible D gene (5 bases). The germline V gene encodes CDR1 SNHLY and CDR2 FYNNEI. Trimming cost V 3 bases and J 8 bases, with 8 bases left between them. The CDR3 length is 13 residues. The whole variable domain, remainder taken from reference TRBV2 and TRBJ1-6, is EPEVTQTPSHQVTQMGQEVILRCVPISNHLYFYWYRQILGQKVEFLVSFYNNEISEKSEIFDDQFSVERPDGSNFTLKIRSTKLEDSAMYFCASSDDRDSPLHFGNGTRLTVT.

The rearrangement joins TRBV20-1 to TRBJ1-4, with D possibly being TRBD1 (5 bases). Per the germline V gene, CDR1 is DFQATT and CDR2 is SNEGSKA (reference sequence). The CDR3 is 11 amino acids. Trimming took off 6 bases at V and 7 bases at J, with 9 bases between the two ends. This CDR3 is CSAIRVEKLFF. CDR3 coding DNA: TGCAGTGCCATCAGGGTTGAAAAACTGTTTTTT.

V gene TRBV4-1 combines with J gene TRBJ2-1; 12 bases map to TRBD2. Germline lookup yields CDR1 MGHRA and CDR2 YSYEKL. This CDR3 spans 15 amino acids. V lost 8 bases and J lost 10; bases outside the gene matches: 12. CDR3: CASGGLAGRTREQFF. CDR3 DNA sequence: TGCGCCAGCGGGGGACTAGCGGGCAGGACTAGGGAGCAGTTCTTC.